Following are 8 T cell receptor beta chains from one sample sequenced in a study of PD-1 blockade in classical Hodgkin lymphoma. This table comes from immunoSEQ multiplex PCR, and its TCRdb copy is limited to in-frame clones, with some not included. The sample has roughly 20,000 clones; less than 80% are singletons. After autologous stem cell transplantation all patients relapsed, and prior brentuximab vedotin exposure differed between cohorts. Sequenced here: peripheral blood mononuclear cells (PBMCs), sampled at baseline. All receptors come from a human donor with classical Hodgkin lymphoma.

This clone showed up just a few times. The gene calls are TRBV15 and TRBJ1-1, with D uncertain. V lost 1 base and J 3 bases, leaving 9 bases between the germline ends. Germline-derived CDR1 and CDR2 are LNHNV and YYDKDF (reference sequence). The CDR3 is made up of 14 amino acids. The CDR3 DNA reads as TGTGCCACCAGCAGAGCCGTCACGGACACTGAAGCTTTCTTT. Protein sequence: CATSRAVTDTEAFF.

The chain links TRBV29-1 to TRBJ2-7; tentatively, D is TRBD2 (9 bases). CDR1 SQVTM and CDR2 ANQGSEA come from the germline V gene. The V end was cut by 6 bases, the J end by 0 bases, with 27 bases between. CDR3 size: 18 residues. CDR3 residues: CSVLGQGASREGSYEQYF. The CDR3 coding sequence is TGCAGCGTGCTGGGGCAGGGGGCTTCGCGGGAGGGCTCCTACGAGCAGTACTTC.

The table lists this clone with a count of one. This rearrangement joins TRBV28 to TRBJ2-5; TRBD1 aligns across 9 bases. CDR1 and CDR2 (germline): MDHEN, SYDVKM. The CDR3 loop spans 17 amino acids. J was trimmed by 5 bases and V by 5 bases; bases with no gene match: 15. This CDR3 is CASSEAGTGSYSETQYF. The CDR3 DNA sequence: TGTGCCAGCAGTGAGGCCGGGACAGGGTCTTATTCGGAGACCCAGTACTTC.

The chain joins TRBV27 to TRBJ2-1, with TRBD2 matching 14 bases. The CDR3 is 17 amino acids. Trimming took 2 bases from V and 2 from J; bases not matched to a gene: 2. CDR1 and CDR2 (germline): MNHEY, SMNVEV (reference sequence). The CDR3 reads CASSLGLAGGTYNEQFF. DNA for the CDR3: TGTGCCAGCAGTTTAGGACTAGCGGGAGGAACCTACAATGAGCAGTTCTTC.

The count of this clone is one. The V and J genes are TRBV5-8 and TRBJ2-6; D is unclear. Germline V lookup: CDR1 SGHTS, CDR2 YDEGEE. CDR3 length equals 16 residues. The ends were cut back, 2 bases at V and 0 bases at J, with 9 bases in the middle. The CDR3 protein is CASSLVYLSGANVLTF. The CDR3 DNA is TGTGCCAGCAGCTTAGTGTATCTCTCTGGGGCCAACGTCCTGACTTTC.

By sample fraction, this clone is medium-sized. This chain links TRBV27 with TRBJ2-5; maybe TRBD2 (6 bases). This CDR3 has 15 residues. The V and J ends lost 3 bases and 2 bases respectively, with 13 bases between them. In germline, CDR1 is MNHEY, CDR2 SMNVEV (reference sequence). CDR3 loop: CASSFEAGRQETQYF. CDR3 nucleotide sequence: TGTGCCAGCAGTTTCGAGGCAGGGAGGCAAGAGACCCAGTACTTC.

The rearrangement joins TRBV9 to TRBJ1-1, with D uncertain. There are 15 residues in the CDR3. Germline values: CDR1 SGDLS, CDR2 YYNGEE. V lost 3 bases and J 3 bases, leaving 15 bases between the germline ends. The CDR3 here is CASSAIRGPDTEAFF. The CDR3 bases are TGTGCCAGCAGCGCCATACGTGGCCCCGACACTGAAGCTTTCTTT.

CDR3 sequence reads: CASSLTPRSTDTQYF. DNA for the CDR3: TGTGCCAGCAGCCTGACCCCCCGGTCCACAGATACGCAGTATTTT. The chain has TRBV7-6 and TRBJ2-3, with unresolved D. Germline CDR1 and CDR2: SGHVS and FNYEAQ. The CDR3 runs 15 residues. V was cut by 5 bases and J by 2 bases, with 14 bases left in between. Looking up the rest from reference TRBV7-6 and TRBJ2-3 gives the full variable domain: GAGVSQSPRYKVTKRGQDVALRCDPISGHVSLYWYRQALGQGPEFLTYFNYEAQQDKSGLPNDRFSAERPEGSISTLTIQRTEQRDSAMYRCASSLTPRSTDTQYFGPGTRLTVL.